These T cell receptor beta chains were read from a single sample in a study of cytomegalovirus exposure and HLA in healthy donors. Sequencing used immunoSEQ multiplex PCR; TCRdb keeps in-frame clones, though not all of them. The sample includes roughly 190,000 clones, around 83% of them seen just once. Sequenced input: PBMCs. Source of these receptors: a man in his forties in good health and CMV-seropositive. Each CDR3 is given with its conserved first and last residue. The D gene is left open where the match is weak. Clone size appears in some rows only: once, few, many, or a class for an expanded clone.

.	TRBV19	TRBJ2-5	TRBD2	CASSIQGGRETQYF	TGTGCCAGTAGTATCCAAGGCGGGAGGGAGACCCAGTACTTC
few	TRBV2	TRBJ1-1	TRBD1	CASSQTGGTEAFF	TGTGCCAGCAGTCAGACAGGGGGGACTGAAGCTTTCTTT
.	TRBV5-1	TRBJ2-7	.	CASSLSPSREQYF	TGCGCCAGCAGCTTGAGTCCGAGCCGCGAGCAGTACTTC
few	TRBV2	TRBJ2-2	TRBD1	CASSTGANTGELFF	TGTGCCAGCAGTACAGGGGCGAACACCGGGGAGCTGTTTTTT
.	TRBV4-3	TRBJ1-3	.	CASSQRLSSPGGGNTIYF	TGCGCCAGCAGCCAGAGACTCTCGTCACCGGGAGGCGGAAACACCATATATTTT
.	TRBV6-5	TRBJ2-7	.	CASSKTGTYSYEQYF	TGTGCCAGCAGTAAAACAGGAACTTACTCCTACGAGCAGTACTTC
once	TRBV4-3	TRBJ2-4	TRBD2	CASSQALAGLAKNIQYF	TGCGCCAGCAGCCAAGCTCTAGCGGGCTTAGCCAAAAACATTCAGTACTTC
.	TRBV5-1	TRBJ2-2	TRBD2	CASSGTTNTGELFF	TGCGCCAGCAGCGGGACTACGAACACCGGGGAGCTGTTTTTT
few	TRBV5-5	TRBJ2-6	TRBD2	CASSLELGRGVYGANVLTF	TGTGCCAGCAGCTTGGAACTGGGACGGGGGGTTTATGGGGCCAACGTCCTGACTTTC
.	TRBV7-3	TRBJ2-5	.	CASSFSGLREEAQYF	TGTGCCAGCAGCTTTTCAGGACTAAGAGAAGAGGCCCAGTACTTC